One TCR beta chain is described in this entry. The data were produced by immunoSEQ multiplex PCR, yet TCRdb's version contains in-frame clones alone and is incomplete. The sample holds approximately 580,000 clones, 70% to 80% seen once. This sample was taken from a study of shared T cell receptors in the human thymus. The CDR3 totals 15 residues. V lost 4 bases and J lost 4; bases outside the gene matches: 8. Germline CDR1 and CDR2: MNHEY and SMNVEV (reference sequence). These records were also assigned to another study, of human thymus T cells. That work states: Related research described thymic repertoires that were highly overlapping among unrelated individuals.

The source of this sequence is a boy under three years old with a congenital heart defect. Material: thymocytes. The genes are TRBV27 and TRBJ2-7, with TRBD1 matching 9 bases. The CDR3 bases are TGTGCCAGCAGTTCAGGGCGGGACAGGGTTTACGAGCAGTACTTC. It encodes CASSSGRDRVYEQYF.